A selection of T cell receptor beta chains follows, all from one sample in a study of T cells in Graves' hyperthyroidism and ophthalmopathy. TCRdb recomputed calls from the multiplex PCR reads with MiXCR, one row per CDR3 protein. Of 600,000 or so distinct CDR3 sequences in the sample, around 13% were seen once. The sample comprised blood. The receptors stem from a woman in her forties or fifties with Graves' ophthalmopathy. Each CDR3 is given with its conserved first and last residue. D genes are given only for firm matches. Some rows mark clone size as missing; the rest say once, few, many or name a class of expanded clone.

D gene: TRBD1
clone size: few
CDR3 length: 12
J gene: TRBJ2-7
V gene: TRBV20-1
CDR3 DNA: TGCAGTGCTAGCCCGGACAGGGTCGAGCAGTACTTC
CDR3 protein: CSASPDRVEQYF

D gene: .
clone size: many
CDR3 length: 16
J gene: TRBJ2-7
V gene: TRBV7-9
CDR3 DNA: TGTGCCAGCAGCTTTGACACAGGGAAGGAAAGTAACGAGCAGTACTTC
CDR3 protein: CASSFDTGKESNEQYF

D gene: .
clone size: many
CDR3 length: 13
J gene: TRBJ1-1
V gene: TRBV7-8
CDR3 DNA: TGTGCCAGCAGCTTAGGAGTCCAGGGTGAAGCTTTCTTT
CDR3 protein: CASSLGVQGEAFF

D gene: .
clone size: many
CDR3 length: 14
J gene: TRBJ1-2
V gene: TRBV5-1
CDR3 DNA: TGCGCCAGCAGCTTGGAGGGCAGAGACTATGGCTACACCTTC
CDR3 protein: CASSLEGRDYGYTF

D gene: .
clone size: many
CDR3 length: 13
J gene: TRBJ2-1
V gene: TRBV6-2/TRBV6-3
CDR3 DNA: TGTGCCAGCAGGCGGAGACAGGAGGACGAGCAGTTCTTC
CDR3 protein: CASRRRQEDEQFF

D gene: TRBD1
clone size: .
CDR3 length: 13
J gene: TRBJ1-5
V gene: TRBV24-1
CDR3 DNA: TGTGCCACCAGTACGACAGGGACCAGCGCCCAGCATTTT
CDR3 protein: CATSTTGTSAQHF

D gene: .
clone size: many
CDR3 length: 15
J gene: TRBJ2-3
V gene: TRBV20-1
CDR3 DNA: TGCAGTGCTAAAATAGGGAGGGGGTCGGCAGATACGCAGTATTTT
CDR3 protein: CSAKIGRGSADTQYF

D gene: .
clone size: many
CDR3 length: 17
J gene: TRBJ1-2
V gene: TRBV5-1
CDR3 DNA: TGCGCCAGCAGCTTAGGGGCAGCGGAACGCCTTAACTATGGCTACACCTTC
CDR3 protein: CASSLGAAERLNYGYTF

D gene: TRBD2
clone size: many
CDR3 length: 16
J gene: TRBJ2-1
V gene: TRBV6-5
CDR3 DNA: TGTGCCAGCAGTTACGCCGGGACTAGCGGGAGTAATGAGCAGTTCTTC
CDR3 protein: CASSYAGTSGSNEQFF

D gene: TRBD1
clone size: many
CDR3 length: 15
J gene: TRBJ2-1
V gene: TRBV5-1
CDR3 DNA: TGCGCCAGCAGTACAACCGGGACAGGGTTCAATGAGCAGTTCTTC
CDR3 protein: CASSTTGTGFNEQFF

D gene: .
clone size: many
CDR3 length: 18
J gene: TRBJ2-1
V gene: TRBV11-3
CDR3 DNA: TGTGCCAGCAGCTTAGTTGTGGCTAGCGATCCCTCCTACAATGAGCAGTTCTTC
CDR3 protein: CASSLVVASDPSYNEQFF

D gene: .
clone size: many
CDR3 length: 14
J gene: TRBJ1-1
V gene: TRBV18
CDR3 DNA: TGTGCCAGCTCACTCGGGACACCGAACACTGAAGCTTTCTTT
CDR3 protein: CASSLGTPNTEAFF

D gene: .
clone size: few
CDR3 length: 18
J gene: TRBJ1-6
V gene: TRBV20-1
CDR3 DNA: TGCAGTGCTAGAAAGGAGGAAAAGTCGGGATTTTATAATTCACCCCTCCACTTT
CDR3 protein: CSARKEEKSGFYNSPLHF

D gene: .
clone size: many
CDR3 length: 15
J gene: TRBJ2-3
V gene: TRBV28
CDR3 DNA: TGTGCCAGCAGTTTGCCCAGACCTGGCACAGATACGCAGTATTTT
CDR3 protein: CASSLPRPGTDTQYF

D gene: TRBD1
clone size: many
CDR3 length: 16
J gene: TRBJ1-5
V gene: TRBV2
CDR3 DNA: TGTGCCAGCAACGGAAGGGGACAGGGGGCGAATCAGCCCCAGCATTTT
CDR3 protein: CASNGRGQGANQPQHF

D gene: .
clone size: few
CDR3 length: 16
J gene: TRBJ2-3
V gene: TRBV4-3
CDR3 DNA: TGCGCCAGCAGCCAAGAAAGCGACCATATCGCAGATACGCAGTATTTT
CDR3 protein: CASSQESDHIADTQYF

D gene: .
clone size: many
CDR3 length: 15
J gene: TRBJ2-1
V gene: TRBV6-5
CDR3 DNA: TGTGCCAGCAGTTACGGAATTAGCTCCTACAATGAGCAGTTCTTC
CDR3 protein: CASSYGISSYNEQFF

D gene: .
clone size: many
CDR3 length: 15
J gene: TRBJ1-1
V gene: TRBV5-1
CDR3 DNA: TGCGCCAGCAGCGTGCGGGACACAATGAACACTGAAGCTTTCTTT
CDR3 protein: CASSVRDTMNTEAFF

D gene: .
clone size: many
CDR3 length: 15
J gene: TRBJ1-2
V gene: TRBV6-2/TRBV6-3
CDR3 DNA: TGTGCCAGCAGCTATCGGACCAGGGCCAGCTATGGCTACACCTTC
CDR3 protein: CASSYRTRASYGYTF

D gene: .
clone size: many
CDR3 length: 13
J gene: TRBJ2-7
V gene: TRBV5-4
CDR3 DNA: TGTGCCAGCAGCTCCCGGGACTTGTACGAGCAGTACTTC
CDR3 protein: CASSSRDLYEQYF

D gene: TRBD2
clone size: few
CDR3 length: 15
J gene: TRBJ2-7
V gene: TRBV6-6
CDR3 DNA: TGTGCCAGCAGTTACGGACTAGCGGGAGTTTCCGAGCAGTACTTC
CDR3 protein: CASSYGLAGVSEQYF

D gene: TRBD2
clone size: many
CDR3 length: 16
J gene: TRBJ2-1
V gene: TRBV28
CDR3 DNA: TGTGCCAGCAGCCCCGCCGGGGGGGGATCAAACAATGAGCAGTTCTTC
CDR3 protein: CASSPAGGGSNNEQFF

D gene: TRBD2
clone size: .
CDR3 length: 15
J gene: TRBJ2-3
V gene: TRBV10-3
CDR3 DNA: TGTGCCATCAGTGGGGCTAGCGGTTCCACAGATACGCAGTATTTT
CDR3 protein: CAISGASGSTDTQYF

D gene: .
clone size: many
CDR3 length: 11
J gene: TRBJ2-7
V gene: TRBV2
CDR3 DNA: TGTGCCAGCAGTGAGGCATACGAGCAGTACTTC
CDR3 protein: CASSEAYEQYF

D gene: .
clone size: many
CDR3 length: 14
J gene: TRBJ1-4
V gene: TRBV2
CDR3 DNA: TGTGCCAGCCTTCGAAGGGGAACTAATGAAAAACTGTTTTTT
CDR3 protein: CASLRRGTNEKLFF

D gene: TRBD1
clone size: many
CDR3 length: 14
J gene: TRBJ2-2
V gene: TRBV28
CDR3 DNA: TGTGCCAGCAGCCTCAGGGGGAAATCCGGGGAGCTGTTTTTT
CDR3 protein: CASSLRGKSGELFF

D gene: .
clone size: few
CDR3 length: 15
J gene: TRBJ2-2
V gene: TRBV6-1
CDR3 DNA: TGTGCCAGCAGAAACCCATACGGGTACACCGGGGAGCTGTTTTTT
CDR3 protein: CASRNPYGYTGELFF

D gene: .
clone size: few
CDR3 length: 18
J gene: TRBJ1-5
V gene: TRBV20-1
CDR3 DNA: TGCAGTGCCATAGGCCCCAAGAATACGAGGCGGATAAATCAGCCCCAGCATTTT
CDR3 protein: CSAIGPKNTRRINQPQHF

D gene: .
clone size: .
CDR3 length: 14
J gene: TRBJ2-4
V gene: TRBV27
CDR3 DNA: TGTGCCAGCAGTTCCACAGCGGCCAAAAACATTCAGTACTTC
CDR3 protein: CASSSTAAKNIQYF

D gene: .
clone size: many
CDR3 length: 12
J gene: TRBJ2-5
V gene: TRBV29-1
CDR3 DNA: TGCAGCGTTGTCCCCACCTTTGAGACCCAGTACTTC
CDR3 protein: CSVVPTFETQYF

D gene: TRBD1
clone size: few
CDR3 length: 15
J gene: TRBJ2-7
V gene: TRBV6-1
CDR3 DNA: TGTGCCAGCAGTGTATTGACAGGGGGCGGATACGAGCAGTACTTC
CDR3 protein: CASSVLTGGGYEQYF

D gene: .
clone size: many
CDR3 length: 14
J gene: TRBJ2-5
V gene: TRBV12-3/TRBV12-4
CDR3 DNA: TGTGCCAGCAGCCCGGTACAGGGAGGTGTGCCCCAGTACTTC
CDR3 protein: CASSPVQGGVPQYF

D gene: TRBD2
clone size: many
CDR3 length: 14
J gene: TRBJ2-3
V gene: TRBV29-1
CDR3 DNA: TGCAGCGCCATGACGGGGGGGAACTCAGATACGCAGTATTTT
CDR3 protein: CSAMTGGNSDTQYF

D gene: .
clone size: many
CDR3 length: 15
J gene: TRBJ1-6
V gene: TRBV7-2
CDR3 DNA: TGTGCCAGCAGCTTAGGAGGGACGGTAAATTCACCCCTCCACTTT
CDR3 protein: CASSLGGTVNSPLHF

D gene: TRBD2
clone size: once
CDR3 length: 14
J gene: TRBJ2-7
V gene: TRBV27
CDR3 DNA: TGTGCCAGCAGTTTATCCCGACTAGCAGGCGAGCAGTACTTC
CDR3 protein: CASSLSRLAGEQYF

D gene: .
clone size: many
CDR3 length: 11
J gene: TRBJ1-1
V gene: TRBV7-2
CDR3 DNA: TGTGCCAGCAGGAGACAGAATGAAGCTTTCTTT
CDR3 protein: CASRRQNEAFF

D gene: .
clone size: few
CDR3 length: 16
J gene: TRBJ2-6
V gene: TRBV7-8
CDR3 DNA: TGTGCCAGCACCCATGGGGGGCTGGGTGGGGCCAACGTCCTGACTTTC
CDR3 protein: CASTHGGLGGANVLTF

D gene: .
clone size: .
CDR3 length: 13
J gene: TRBJ2-1
V gene: TRBV14
CDR3 DNA: TGTGCCGCCCCGCCGAGCGTCGGCAATGAGCAGTTCTTC
CDR3 protein: CAAPPSVGNEQFF

D gene: TRBD2
clone size: many
CDR3 length: 14
J gene: TRBJ2-1
V gene: TRBV12-3/TRBV12-4
CDR3 DNA: TGTGCCAGCAGTCCATCTGGGGGGGGGAATGAGCAGTTCTTC
CDR3 protein: CASSPSGGGNEQFF

D gene: .
clone size: few
CDR3 length: 15
J gene: TRBJ2-1
V gene: TRBV7-9
CDR3 DNA: TGTGCCAGCAGCTCCTTTGAGAGCTCCTACAATGAGCAGTTCTTC
CDR3 protein: CASSSFESSYNEQFF

D gene: TRBD2
clone size: .
CDR3 length: 15
J gene: TRBJ2-7
V gene: TRBV3-1
CDR3 DNA: TGTGCCAGCAGCCAAGCAGCGGGAGGGCGTTACGAGCAGTACTTC
CDR3 protein: CASSQAAGGRYEQYF

D gene: TRBD1
clone size: .
CDR3 length: 16
J gene: TRBJ1-5
V gene: TRBV20-1
CDR3 DNA: TGCAGTGCCCGCGACCGACAGGGTGGTTTGGGTCAGCCCCAGCATTTT
CDR3 protein: CSARDRQGGLGQPQHF

D gene: .
clone size: many
CDR3 length: 14
J gene: TRBJ2-3
V gene: TRBV18
CDR3 DNA: TGTGCCAGCTCACCACTAGCGAGCACAGATACGCAGTATTTT
CDR3 protein: CASSPLASTDTQYF

D gene: TRBD1
clone size: many
CDR3 length: 14
J gene: TRBJ1-4
V gene: TRBV28
CDR3 DNA: TGTGCCAGCACTGGAGGAGGGGGCCGGGAAAAACTGTTTTTT
CDR3 protein: CASTGGGGREKLFF

D gene: .
clone size: .
CDR3 length: 17
J gene: TRBJ2-6
V gene: TRBV15
CDR3 DNA: TGTGCCACCAGCAGAGTGGCTGACTTCTCTGGGGCCAACGTCCTGACTTTC
CDR3 protein: CATSRVADFSGANVLTF

D gene: .
clone size: many
CDR3 length: 16
J gene: TRBJ2-3
V gene: TRBV7-7
CDR3 DNA: TGTGCTAGCATCCTCCTTCGGGCCCAACTGGGAGATACGCAGTATTTT
CDR3 protein: CASILLRAQLGDTQYF

D gene: .
clone size: many
CDR3 length: 14
J gene: TRBJ2-7
V gene: TRBV13
CDR3 DNA: TGTGCCAGCAGCCCCTCATGGGCTACCTACGAGCAGTACTTC
CDR3 protein: CASSPSWATYEQYF

D gene: .
clone size: many
CDR3 length: 12
J gene: TRBJ1-2
V gene: TRBV30
CDR3 DNA: TGTGCCTGGAGGGCAGAATTGCGGGGCTACACCTTC
CDR3 protein: CAWRAELRGYTF

D gene: TRBD2
clone size: many
CDR3 length: 21
J gene: TRBJ2-5
V gene: TRBV3-1
CDR3 DNA: TGTGCCAGCAGCCAAGAGTTAGGACTAGCGGGAGGGATCGGCGTTAAAGAGACCCAGTACTTC
CDR3 protein: CASSQELGLAGGIGVKETQYF

D gene: .
clone size: many
CDR3 length: 14
J gene: TRBJ1-5
V gene: TRBV7-8
CDR3 DNA: TGTGCCAGCAGCTTAGGGGGGAGGACTCAGCCCCAGCATTTT
CDR3 protein: CASSLGGRTQPQHF

D gene: .
clone size: few
CDR3 length: 15
J gene: TRBJ1-2
V gene: TRBV6-1
CDR3 DNA: TGTGCCAGCAGTGAAGGACAGACAGTATACTATGGCTACACCTTC
CDR3 protein: CASSEGQTVYYGYTF

D gene: TRBD2
clone size: many
CDR3 length: 15
J gene: TRBJ2-2
V gene: TRBV11-2
CDR3 DNA: TGTGCCAGCAGCTTGGGGACTAGCGGTGCCGGGGAGCTGTTTTTT
CDR3 protein: CASSLGTSGAGELFF

D gene: .
clone size: many
CDR3 length: 12
J gene: TRBJ2-7
V gene: TRBV20-1
CDR3 DNA: TGCAGTGCTAGGGCCAGTACATACGAGCAGTACTTC
CDR3 protein: CSARASTYEQYF

D gene: .
clone size: many
CDR3 length: 18
J gene: TRBJ1-6
V gene: TRBV6-2/TRBV6-3
CDR3 DNA: TGTGCCAGCAGTTACTCGCCTCTCGCAGGGATATTGAATTCACCCCTCCACTTT
CDR3 protein: CASSYSPLAGILNSPLHF

D gene: TRBD1
clone size: .
CDR3 length: 12
J gene: TRBJ1-1
V gene: TRBV7-8
CDR3 DNA: TGTGCCAGCAGCTTAGGACAGGGAGTCCCATTCTTT
CDR3 protein: CASSLGQGVPFF